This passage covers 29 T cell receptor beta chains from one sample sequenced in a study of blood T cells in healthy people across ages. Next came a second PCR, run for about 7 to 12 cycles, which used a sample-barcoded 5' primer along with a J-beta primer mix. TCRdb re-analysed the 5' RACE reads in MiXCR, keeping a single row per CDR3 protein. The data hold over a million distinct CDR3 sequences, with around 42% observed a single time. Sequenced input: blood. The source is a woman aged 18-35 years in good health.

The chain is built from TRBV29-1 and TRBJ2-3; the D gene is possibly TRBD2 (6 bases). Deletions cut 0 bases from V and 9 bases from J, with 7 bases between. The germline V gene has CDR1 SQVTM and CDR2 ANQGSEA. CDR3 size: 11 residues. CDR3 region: CSVEDRGTQYF. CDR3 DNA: TGCAGCGTTGAAGACCGGGGGACGCAGTATTTT.

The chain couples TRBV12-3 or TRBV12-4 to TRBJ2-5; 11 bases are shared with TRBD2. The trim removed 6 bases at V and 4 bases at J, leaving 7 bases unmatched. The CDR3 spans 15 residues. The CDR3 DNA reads TGTGCCAGCAGCCTTAGCGGGAGGGCCGCAGAGACCCAGTACTTC. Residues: CASSLSGRAAETQYF.

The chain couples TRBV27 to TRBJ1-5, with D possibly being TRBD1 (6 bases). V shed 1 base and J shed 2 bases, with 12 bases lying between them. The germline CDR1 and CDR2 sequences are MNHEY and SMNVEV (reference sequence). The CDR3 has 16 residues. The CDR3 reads CASSLLGRGGNQPQHF. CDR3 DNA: TGTGCCAGCAGTTTATTGGGCAGGGGAGGCAATCAGCCCCAGCATTTT.

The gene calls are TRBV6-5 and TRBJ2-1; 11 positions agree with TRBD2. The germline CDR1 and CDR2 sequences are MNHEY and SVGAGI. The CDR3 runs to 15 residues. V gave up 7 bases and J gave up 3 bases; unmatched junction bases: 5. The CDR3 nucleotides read TGTGCCAGCACCTGGGGGACTAGCGGCTACAATGAGCAGTTCTTC. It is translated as CASTWGTSGYNEQFF.

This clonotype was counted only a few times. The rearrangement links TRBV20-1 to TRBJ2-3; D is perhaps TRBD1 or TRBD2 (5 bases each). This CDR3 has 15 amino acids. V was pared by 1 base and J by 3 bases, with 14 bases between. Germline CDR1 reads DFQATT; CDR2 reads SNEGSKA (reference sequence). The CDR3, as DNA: TGCAGTGCTAGAGTTATCGGGACCACTACAGATACGCAGTATTTT. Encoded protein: CSARVIGTTTDTQYF.

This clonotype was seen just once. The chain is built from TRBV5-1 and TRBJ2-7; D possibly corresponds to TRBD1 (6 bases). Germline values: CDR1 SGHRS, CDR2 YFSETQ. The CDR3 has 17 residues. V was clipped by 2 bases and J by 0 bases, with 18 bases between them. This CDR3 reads CASSFRAGGASSYEQYF. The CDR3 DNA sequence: TGCGCCAGCAGCTTTCGGGCTGGGGGCGCTAGCTCCTACGAGCAGTACTTC. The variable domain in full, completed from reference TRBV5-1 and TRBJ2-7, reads KAGVTQTPRYLIKTRGQQVTLSCSPISGHRSVSWYQQTPGQGLQFLFEYFSETQRNKGNFPGRFSGRQFSNSRSEMNVSTLELGDSALYLCASSFRAGGASSYEQYFGPGTRLTVT.

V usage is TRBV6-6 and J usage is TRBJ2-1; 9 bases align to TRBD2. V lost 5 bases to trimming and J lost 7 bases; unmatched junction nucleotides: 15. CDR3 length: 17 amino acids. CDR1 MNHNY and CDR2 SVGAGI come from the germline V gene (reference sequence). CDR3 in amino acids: CASSPTGRGGRANEQFF. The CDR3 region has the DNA TGTGCCAGCAGTCCCACGGGGCGGGGGGGCCGGGCAAATGAGCAGTTCTTC.

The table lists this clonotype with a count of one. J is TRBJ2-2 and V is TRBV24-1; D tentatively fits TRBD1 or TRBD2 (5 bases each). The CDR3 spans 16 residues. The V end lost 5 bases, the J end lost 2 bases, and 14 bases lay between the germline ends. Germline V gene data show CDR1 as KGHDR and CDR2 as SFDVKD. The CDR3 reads CATSVSGTSNTGELFF. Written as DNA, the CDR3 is TGTGCCACCAGTGTTTCCGGGACCTCAAACACCGGGGAGCTGTTTTTT.

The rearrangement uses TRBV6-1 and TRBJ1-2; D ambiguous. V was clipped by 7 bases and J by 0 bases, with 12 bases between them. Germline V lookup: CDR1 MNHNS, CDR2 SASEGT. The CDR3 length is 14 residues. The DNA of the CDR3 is TGTGCCAGCACGATAGGGTTGGCTAACTATGGCTACACCTTC. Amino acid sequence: CASTIGLANYGYTF.

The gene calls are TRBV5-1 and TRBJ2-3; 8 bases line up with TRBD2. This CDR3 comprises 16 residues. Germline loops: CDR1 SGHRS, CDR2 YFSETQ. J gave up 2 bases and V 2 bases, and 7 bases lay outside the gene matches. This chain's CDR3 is CASSLHGGGLTDTQYF. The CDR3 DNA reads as TGCGCCAGCAGCTTACATGGCGGGGGGCTCACAGATACGCAGTATTTT.

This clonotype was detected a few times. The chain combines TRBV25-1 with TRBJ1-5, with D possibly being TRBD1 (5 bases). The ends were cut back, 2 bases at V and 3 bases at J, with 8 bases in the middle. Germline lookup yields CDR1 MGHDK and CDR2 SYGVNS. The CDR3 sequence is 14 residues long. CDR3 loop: CASSEEGYNQPQHF. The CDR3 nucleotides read TGTGCCAGCAGTGAAGAGGGGTACAATCAGCCCCAGCATTTT.

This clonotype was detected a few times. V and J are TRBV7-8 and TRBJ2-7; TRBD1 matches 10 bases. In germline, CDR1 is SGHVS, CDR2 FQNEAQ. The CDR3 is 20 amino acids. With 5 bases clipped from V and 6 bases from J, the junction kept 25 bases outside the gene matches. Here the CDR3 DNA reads TGTGCCAGCAGCCTCCCCACCTCGACAGGGGGCGTTTATGGTTCGGGCGAGCAGTACTTC. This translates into CASSLPTSTGGVYGSGEQYF.

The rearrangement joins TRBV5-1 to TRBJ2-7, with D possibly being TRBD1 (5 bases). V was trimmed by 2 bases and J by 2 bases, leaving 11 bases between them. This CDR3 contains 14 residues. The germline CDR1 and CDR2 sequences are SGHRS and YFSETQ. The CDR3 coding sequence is TGCGCCAGCAGCTTCCAGCAGGGCACCTACGAGCAGTACTTC. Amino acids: CASSFQQGTYEQYF.

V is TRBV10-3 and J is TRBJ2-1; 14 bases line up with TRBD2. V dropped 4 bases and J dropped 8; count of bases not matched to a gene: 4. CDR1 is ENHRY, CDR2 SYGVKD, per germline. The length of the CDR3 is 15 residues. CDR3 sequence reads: CAISGGTSGGYEQFF. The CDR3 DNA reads TGTGCCATCAGTGGCGGGACTAGCGGGGGCTATGAGCAGTTCTTC.

CDR3 in amino acids: CSARMTGEGTKKLFF. The CDR3 region has the DNA TGCAGTGCTAGGATGACAGGGGAGGGTACGAAAAAACTGTTTTTT. The V and J genes are TRBV20-1 and TRBJ1-4; 8 bases align to TRBD1. CDR1 DFQATT and CDR2 SNEGSKA come from the germline V gene (reference sequence). J gave up 9 bases and V 3 bases, and 12 bases lay outside the gene matches. This CDR3 spans 15 amino acids.

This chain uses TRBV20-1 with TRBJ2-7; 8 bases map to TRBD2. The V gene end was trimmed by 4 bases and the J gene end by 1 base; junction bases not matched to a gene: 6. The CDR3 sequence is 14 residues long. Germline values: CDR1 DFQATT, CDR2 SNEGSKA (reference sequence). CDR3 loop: CSAKRLALSYEQYF. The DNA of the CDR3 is TGCAGTGCTAAACGACTAGCGCTGTCCTACGAGCAGTACTTC.

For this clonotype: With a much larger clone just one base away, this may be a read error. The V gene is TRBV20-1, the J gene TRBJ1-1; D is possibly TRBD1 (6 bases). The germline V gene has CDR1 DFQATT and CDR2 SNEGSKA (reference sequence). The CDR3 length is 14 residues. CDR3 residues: CSTRDWGANTEAFF. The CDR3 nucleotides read TGCAGTACTAGAGATTGGGGGGCGAACACTGAAGCTTTCTTT.

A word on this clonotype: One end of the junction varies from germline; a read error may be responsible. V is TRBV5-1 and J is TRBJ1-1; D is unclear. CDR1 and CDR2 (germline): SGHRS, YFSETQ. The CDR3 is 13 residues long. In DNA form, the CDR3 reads TGTGCCAGCAGCCCGGGAAAAGGCGGGGAAGCTTTCTTT. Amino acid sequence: CASSPGKGGEAFF.

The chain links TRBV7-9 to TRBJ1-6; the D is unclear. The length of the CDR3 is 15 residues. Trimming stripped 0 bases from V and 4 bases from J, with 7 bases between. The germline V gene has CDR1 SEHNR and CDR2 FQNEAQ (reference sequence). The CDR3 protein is CASSLAATYNSPLHF. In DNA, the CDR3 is TGTGCCAGCAGCTTAGCGGCGACATATAATTCACCCCTCCACTTT.

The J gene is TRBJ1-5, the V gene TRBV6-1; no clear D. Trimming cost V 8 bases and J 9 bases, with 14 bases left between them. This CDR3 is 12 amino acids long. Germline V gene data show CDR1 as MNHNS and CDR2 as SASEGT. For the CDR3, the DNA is TGTGCCAGCTTAGCGGGGATTCGGCCCCAGCATTTT. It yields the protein CASLAGIRPQHF.

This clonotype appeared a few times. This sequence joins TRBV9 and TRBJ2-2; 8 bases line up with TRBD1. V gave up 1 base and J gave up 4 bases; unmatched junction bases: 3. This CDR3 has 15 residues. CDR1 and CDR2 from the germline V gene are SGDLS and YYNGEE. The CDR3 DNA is TGTGCCAGCAGCGTAAGGGACAGGCTCACCGGGGAGCTGTTTTTT. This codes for CASSVRDRLTGELFF.

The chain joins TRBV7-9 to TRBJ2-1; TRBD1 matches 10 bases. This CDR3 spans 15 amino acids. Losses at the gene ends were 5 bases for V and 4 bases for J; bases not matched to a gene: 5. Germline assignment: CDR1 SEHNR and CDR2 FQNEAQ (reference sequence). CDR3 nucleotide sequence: TGTGCCAGCAGCCGGGGACAGGGGCTATACAATGAGCAGTTCTTC. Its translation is CASSRGQGLYNEQFF.

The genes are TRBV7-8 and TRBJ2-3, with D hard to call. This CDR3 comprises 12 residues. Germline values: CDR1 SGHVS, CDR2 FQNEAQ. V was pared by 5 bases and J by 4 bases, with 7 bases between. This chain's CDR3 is CASSGVADTQYF. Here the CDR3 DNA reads TGTGCCAGCAGCGGAGTCGCAGATACGCAGTATTTT.

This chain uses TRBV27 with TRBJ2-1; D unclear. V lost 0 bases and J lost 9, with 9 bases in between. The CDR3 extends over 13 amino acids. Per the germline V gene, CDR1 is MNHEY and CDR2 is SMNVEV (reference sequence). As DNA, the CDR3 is TGTGCCAGCAGTTTATCGTGGACCGGTGAGCAGTTCTTC. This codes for CASSLSWTGEQFF.

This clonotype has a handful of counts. The CDR3 sequence: CSADFDNEQFF. The CDR3 nucleotides read TGCAGTGCCGACTTCGACAATGAGCAGTTCTTC. The V and J genes are TRBV20-1 and TRBJ2-1, with no clear D. CDR3 length: 11 residues. The germline gives CDR1 DFQATT, CDR2 SNEGSKA (reference sequence). V lost 6 bases to trimming and J lost 5 bases, with 8 bases between them.

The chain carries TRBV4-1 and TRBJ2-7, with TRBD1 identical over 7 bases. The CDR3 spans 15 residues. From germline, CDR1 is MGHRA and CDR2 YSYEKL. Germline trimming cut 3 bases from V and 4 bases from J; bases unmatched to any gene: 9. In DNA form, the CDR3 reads TGCGCCAGCAGCCAGTGGAGACAGGGCCCTTACGAGCAGTACTTC. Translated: CASSQWRQGPYEQYF.

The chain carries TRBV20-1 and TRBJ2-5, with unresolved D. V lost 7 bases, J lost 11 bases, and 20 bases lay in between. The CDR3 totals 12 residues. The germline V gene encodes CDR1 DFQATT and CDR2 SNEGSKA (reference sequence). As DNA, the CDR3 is TGCAGTGGACTGGAGAAATACTATGAGCAGTACTTC. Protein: CSGLEKYYEQYF.

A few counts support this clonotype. The CDR3 DNA follows: TGTGCCAGCAGCCCCCCTGTGGGACAGGGACGGGGCTCACCCCTCCACTTT. Translated: CASSPPVGQGRGSPLHF. J is TRBJ1-6 and V is TRBV5-6; 9 bases line up with TRBD1. From germline, CDR1 is SGHDT and CDR2 YYEEEE. CDR3 length equals 17 residues. V lost 4 bases, J lost 10 bases, and 15 bases stayed unmatched.

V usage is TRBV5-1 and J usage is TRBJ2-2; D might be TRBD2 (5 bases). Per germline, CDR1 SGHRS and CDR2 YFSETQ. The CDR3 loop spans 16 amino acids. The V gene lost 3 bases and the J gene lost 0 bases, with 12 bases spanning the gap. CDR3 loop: CASSYPTNTNTGELFF. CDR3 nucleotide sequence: TGCGCCAGCAGCTATCCGACTAACACGAACACCGGGGAGCTGTTTTTT.